These 18 T cell receptor beta chains share one sample of origin, sequenced in a study of vaccination and CD4 T cells after COVID-19. Which antigens these TCRs recognize remains unknown. Sequence data for DNA of cultured CD4+ T cells were generated by the Oncomine TCR Beta short-read assay. TCRdb fed the PCR reads into MiXCR, producing one record per CDR3 protein. This table has nearly 25,000 distinct CDR3 sequences, around three fifths appearing once. Treatment: 10-day PBMC culture with coronavirus spike peptide pools or control peptides (ViraFEST assay). Source material: CD4+ T cells from blood, cultured in vitro. These TCRs come from a human donor who had recovered from COVID-19.

V and J are TRBV20-1 and TRBJ1-2; unclear D gene. The V gene's germline CDR1 is DFQATT and CDR2 SNEGSKA (reference sequence). Trimming took 4 bases from V and 0 from J, leaving 12 bases between them. The CDR3 contains 14 residues. The CDR3 DNA reads as TGCAGTGCTATGCGGCCTCTAACTAACTATGGCTACACCTTC. Amino acid sequence: CSAMRPLTNYGYTF.

The chain has TRBV20-1 and TRBJ2-2; 7 bases line up with TRBD2. The CDR3 spans 15 residues. The V segment lost 3 bases and the J segment 2 bases; nucleotides outside the gene matches: 6. The germline V gene encodes CDR1 DFQATT and CDR2 SNEGSKA (reference sequence). The CDR3 coding sequence is TGCAGTGCTAGCCCAGCGGGGCTAAACACCGGGGAGCTGTTTTTT. Amino acid sequence: CSASPAGLNTGELFF.

The V call is TRBV29-1, the J call TRBJ2-7; D might be TRBD2 (5 bases). The CDR3 runs to 11 residues. The V gene's germline CDR1 is SQVTM and CDR2 ANQGSEA. V was trimmed by 5 bases and J by 0 bases, leaving 5 bases between them. The DNA of the CDR3 is TGCAGCGTTCGGGACTCCTACGAGCAGTACTTC. This encodes CSVRDSYEQYF.

The chain is built from TRBV28 and TRBJ1-2; D possibly corresponds to TRBD1 (5 bases). Trimming took off 3 bases at V and 8 bases at J, with 19 bases between the two ends. The CDR3 has 15 residues. Germline CDR1 reads MDHEN; CDR2 reads SYDVKM. CDR3 nucleotides: TGTGCCAGCAGTTTGGGCAGGGAGACGTTTCAGGGCTACACCTTC. As protein: CASSLGRETFQGYTF.

The chain joins TRBV7-8 to TRBJ1-1, with a possible D match to TRBD1 (6 bases). Germline CDR1 reads SGHVS; CDR2 reads FQNEAQ. The CDR3 extends over 13 amino acids. Trimming pared 2 bases from V and 4 bases from J, leaving 8 bases between. The CDR3: CASSLKGGTEAFF. In nucleotides, the CDR3 is TGTGCCAGCAGCTTAAAGGGGGGCACTGAAGCTTTCTTT.

The chain couples TRBV7-2 to TRBJ2-7, with 9 bases matching TRBD1. This CDR3 contains 14 residues. Germline trimming cut 6 bases from V and 2 bases from J; bases unmatched to any gene: 5. Germline CDR1 is SGHTA and CDR2 is FQGNSA. This chain's CDR3 is CASSSDRGAYEQYF. DNA of the CDR3: TGTGCCAGCAGTTCGGACAGGGGTGCCTACGAGCAGTACTTC.

V and J are TRBV28 and TRBJ2-4; unclear D gene. Per germline, CDR1 MDHEN and CDR2 SYDVKM. This CDR3 comprises 16 residues. Trimming took off 6 bases at V and 0 bases at J, with 15 bases between the two ends. The CDR3, as DNA: TGTGCCAGCAGCCGCCGACGGTTGCTAGCCAAAAACATTCAGTACTTC. Translation: CASSRRRLLAKNIQYF.

The chain links TRBV24-1 to TRBJ1-1; D is unclear. The CDR3 runs 12 residues. Trimming cost V 3 bases and J 6 bases, with 7 bases left between them. Germline-derived CDR1 and CDR2 are KGHDR and SFDVKD. CDR3 in amino acids: CATSDVYSEAFF. The CDR3 coding sequence is TGTGCCACCAGTGATGTATACTCTGAAGCTTTCTTT.

This chain uses TRBV20-1 with TRBJ1-5; 10 bases match TRBD1. CDR1 and CDR2 (germline): DFQATT, SNEGSKA (reference sequence). The CDR3 is made up of 13 amino acids. After removal of 6 bases from V and 9 bases from J, the junction contained 8 bases not matched to a gene. CDR3 in amino acids: CSAVGQGGGPQHF. The CDR3, as DNA: TGCAGTGCCGTCGGACAGGGGGGAGGGCCCCAGCATTTT.

The chain employs TRBV6-5 and TRBJ1-1, with D possibly being TRBD1 (5 bases). Germline CDR1 is MNHEY and CDR2 is SVGAGI. The CDR3 totals 17 residues. Trimming shortened V by 0 bases and J by 0 bases, and 14 bases separated the two germline ends. CDR3 amino acids: CASSYSRGVSLNTEAFF. CDR3 sequence (DNA): TGTGCCAGCAGTTACTCGAGAGGGGTCTCTCTGAACACTGAAGCTTTCTTT.

The chain carries TRBV7-2 and TRBJ2-3; D perhaps matches TRBD1 (6 bases). Germline CDR1 SGHTA, CDR2 FQGNSA. The germline V and J ends were trimmed by 7 bases and 1 base, with 12 bases remaining between them. The CDR3 extends over 14 amino acids. Here the CDR3 reads CASTRDIGTDTQYF. In nucleotides, the CDR3 is TGTGCCAGCACCCGGGACATCGGCACAGATACGCAGTATTTT. The full variable domain, with the rest looked up from reference TRBV7-2 and TRBJ2-3, is GAGVSQSPSNKVTEKGKDVELRCDPISGHTALYWYRQSLGQGLEFLIYFQGNSAPDKSGLPSDRFSAERTGGSVSTLTIQRTQQEDSAVYLCASTRDIGTDTQYFGPGTRLTVL.

The chain has TRBV18 and TRBJ2-2; D possibly matches TRBD1 or TRBD2 (5 bases each). The length of the CDR3 is 14 residues. Germline assignment: CDR1 KGHSH and CDR2 LQKENI. Trimming pared 3 bases from V and 0 bases from J, leaving 5 bases between. CDR3 DNA: TGTGCCAGCTCACCGGGGGCGAACACCGGGGAGCTGTTTTTT. Protein product: CASSPGANTGELFF.

The gene calls are TRBV7-9 and TRBJ1-2, with D possibly being TRBD1 (5 bases). This CDR3 comprises 15 residues. The V end lost 2 bases, the J end lost 3 bases, and 13 bases lay between the germline ends. From germline, CDR1 is SEHNR and CDR2 FQNEAQ (reference sequence). The CDR3 DNA is TGTGCCAGCAGCTTAACGGGGGTTGGGGACTATGGCTACACCTTC. Encoded protein: CASSLTGVGDYGYTF. Together with reference TRBV7-9 and TRBJ1-2, the CDR3 gives the full variable domain: DTGVSQNPRHKITKRGQNVTFRCDPISEHNRLYWYRQTLGQGPEFLTYFQNEAQLEKSRLLSDRFSAERPKGSFSTLEIQRTEQGDSAMYLCASSLTGVGDYGYTFGSGTRLTVV.

A few counts support this clonotype. The rearrangement joins TRBV27 to TRBJ1-5, with TRBD1 as a possible D gene (5 bases). This CDR3 contains 15 residues. V lost 3 bases and J lost 3, with 12 bases in between. Looked up from germline, CDR1 is MNHEY and CDR2 is SMNVEV (reference sequence). CDR3 loop: CASSFGGGFNQPQHF. The CDR3 DNA is TGTGCCAGCAGTTTCGGCGGGGGATTCAATCAGCCCCAGCATTTT.

The V and J genes are TRBV30 and TRBJ1-1; D is perhaps TRBD1 (5 bases). V was trimmed by 1 base and J by 0 bases, leaving 9 bases between them. In germline, CDR1 is GTSNPN, CDR2 SVGIG (reference sequence). The CDR3 loop spans 14 amino acids. The CDR3 spells CAWSAGGLNTEAFF. As DNA, the CDR3 is TGTGCCTGGAGTGCCGGGGGGTTGAACACTGAAGCTTTCTTT.

The chain has TRBV7-9 and TRBJ1-4; tentative D call: TRBD1 (5 bases). This CDR3 region has 14 residues. Deletions cut 1 base from V and 6 bases from J, with 9 bases between. Germline V gene data show CDR1 as SEHNR and CDR2 as FQNEAQ (reference sequence). Here the CDR3 reads CASSLGAGDEKLFF. Here the CDR3 DNA reads TGTGCCAGCAGCTTAGGGGCGGGGGATGAAAAACTGTTTTTT.

There are a few counts of this clonotype. This chain connects TRBV27 to TRBJ1-4; D is ambiguous. The germline gives CDR1 MNHEY, CDR2 SMNVEV (reference sequence). V lost 5 bases and J 8 bases, leaving 12 bases between the germline ends. The CDR3 has 13 residues. In DNA form, the CDR3 reads TGTGCCAGCAGTCCCCTTGTGCAGGAAAAACTGTTTTTT. It codes for CASSPLVQEKLFF.

The V call is TRBV4-3, the J call TRBJ2-5; D perhaps matches TRBD1 (5 bases). V lost 0 bases to trimming and J lost 4 bases, with 18 bases between them. Germline V gene sequence: CDR1 LGHNA, CDR2 YSLEER. CDR3 length equals 17 residues. Written as DNA, the CDR3 is TGCGCCAGCAGCCAAGAAGCCGGCAGGGTGATCGCAGAGACCCAGTACTTC. Translation gives CASSQEAGRVIAETQYF.